This T cell receptor beta chain was captured by sequencing in a study of blood T cell repertoires in COVID-19. Study in general: Sources were T cells, B-cell-depleted T cells, or PBMCs; the material itself was cDNA or gDNA.

The length of the CDR3 is 16 residues. V lost 0 bases, J lost 7 bases, and 12 bases stayed unmatched. CDR1 LGHDT and CDR2 YNNKEL come from the germline V gene (reference sequence). Those enrolled, adults aged 18 to 89 years, came from roughly 22 US areas. Clinical histories supplied by participants themselves formed the basis of cohort assignment. Here immunoSEQ multiplex PCR was the method, and the copy in TCRdb shows in-frame clones only, minus some. The table shows about 430,000 clones, with around nine tenths occurring only once. This chain uses TRBV3-1 (or the pseudogene TRBV3-2) with TRBJ2-7; 7 nucleotides agree with TRBD2. This clonotype was sampled from a woman aged 18-29 years who had been exposed to COVID-19. Material: PBMCs or T cells enriched from blood (not recorded which). The chain's CDR3 is CASSQDLGGRFDEQYF. CDR3 DNA sequence: TGTGCCAGCAGCCAAGATCTTGGCGGGAGATTTGATGAGCAGTACTTC.